This T cell receptor (beta chain) was identified during a study of beta chain features in type 1 diabetes. Study-level results: Significant though moderate, a shortening of TCRB CDR3s appeared in all four CD4+ subsets of Type 1 diabetes patients. A greater similarity of naive, central memory and Treg TCRB repertoires was seen among patients than among healthy donors.

The J segment lost 7 bases and the V segment lost 5 bases, leaving 8 bases of the junction unmatched. The germline V gene encodes CDR1 ENHRY and CDR2 SYGVKD. The CDR3 consists of 15 residues. Notes on this clone: Its antigen is unknown.

Expressed TCRB transcripts were sequenced, since all the RNA that had been isolated was reverse transcribed. This table comes from immunoSEQ multiplex PCR, and its TCRdb copy is limited to in-frame clones, with some not included. Of just over 600,000 clones in the sample, around 16% were seen once. The sequencing sample was made of naive CD4+ T cells from blood. This chain joins TRBV10-3 and TRBJ2-1, with 10 bases aligning to TRBD1. The receptor was isolated from a man between 18 and 29 years old in good health. CDR3 nucleotide sequence: TGTGCCATCAGTTTGGGACAGGGGTTTATTAATGAGCAGTTCTTC. It translates to CAISLGQGFINEQFF.